Reported below is one T cell receptor beta chain. The target antigen is unknown. Carrying unique molecular identifiers, the cDNA also gained a universal primer site through template switching. TCRdb processed the 5' RACE reads anew with MiXCR; each CDR3 protein has one entry. The sample carries a few hundred thousand distinct CDR3 sequences, 14% recorded once. These data are taken from a study of identical twins. Regarding the study as a whole: Weaker excess twin sharing was observed in beta out-of-frame sequences. Fewer insertions were carried by abundant cord blood beta clonotypes, but none was seen in memory repertoires.

Deletions cut 4 bases from V and 4 bases from J, with 18 bases between. From germline, CDR1 is SGDLS and CDR2 YYNGEE. The CDR3 has 16 residues. The sample was also reused in another study, on yellow fever vaccine responses in identical twins. That report adds: It has been reported that, in twins, the vaccine T cell response seemed partly convergent and partly personalized.

Sequencing was done on a sample of CD4+ T cells sorted from blood. The chain recombines TRBV9 with TRBJ2-1; D might be TRBD2 (6 bases). The sequence was collected from a woman younger than 30 in good health. The DNA of the CDR3 is TGTGCCAGCAGCCCCCCAGGAGGGATAGCGTACAATGAGCAGTTCTTC. Its translation: CASSPPGGIAYNEQFF.